This T cell receptor beta chain is drawn from a study of glioma-infiltrating T cells after dendritic cell vaccination. Study in general: Autologous tumor lysate was loaded overnight onto monocyte-derived dendritic cells grown 6 to 7 days with IL-4 and GM-CSF.

The PCR used 60 V beta and 13 J beta primers. Assay used: immunoSEQ multiplex PCR; TCRdb lists only in-frame clones, some missing. The table records roughly 41,000 clones, about 80% of them present only once. The CDR3 is made up of 16 amino acids. Trimming shortened V by 3 bases and J by 7 bases, and 18 bases separated the two germline ends. Germline V lookup: CDR1 LNHDA, CDR2 SQIVND (reference sequence). The chain carries TRBV19 and TRBJ2-2; a weak D match, TRBD2 (5 bases). The receptor comes from a human donor with glioblastoma. Sequences were derived from blood, sampled before dendritic cell vaccination. The CDR3, as DNA: TGTGCCAGTAGTATGTCCGGGATCGAACTTCTCGGGGAGCTGTTTTTT. Translation gives CASSMSGIELLGELFF.